One sample yielded the 27 T cell receptor beta chains listed below, sequenced in a study of T cell changes during pregnancy in multiple sclerosis. The method was immunoSEQ multiplex PCR; TCRdb's version includes in-frame clones alone and lacks a portion of them. The sample lists tens of thousands of clones; almost 90% were seen once. The source was peripheral blood, collected after pregnancy. Every receptor here comes from a female donor in good health, enrolled as a control in a pregnancy study.

The chain couples TRBV19 to TRBJ1-2; perhaps TRBD1 as D (6 bases). Germline values: CDR1 LNHDA, CDR2 SQIVND (reference sequence). CDR3 size: 14 residues. Trimming took off 9 bases at V and 4 bases at J, with 18 bases between the two ends. The CDR3 protein is CASLPSGQLYGYTF. DNA of the CDR3: TGTGCCAGCCTCCCTTCCGGACAGCTCTATGGCTACACCTTC.

The chain employs TRBV5-1 and TRBJ2-7; the match to TRBD1 covers 9 bases. J gave up 2 bases and V 0 bases, and 3 bases lay outside the gene matches. From germline, CDR1 is SGHRS and CDR2 YFSETQ. This CDR3 region has 15 residues. CDR3 in amino acids: CASSLGDRGTYEQYF. The CDR3 coding sequence is TGCGCCAGCAGCTTGGGAGACAGGGGGACCTACGAGCAGTACTTC.

This clone appeared a single time. The chain has TRBV6-1 and TRBJ1-2; possibly TRBD1 for D (5 bases). Germline loops: CDR1 MNHNS, CDR2 SASEGT. This CDR3 spans 14 amino acids. The germline V and J ends were trimmed by 6 bases and 4 bases, with 15 bases remaining between them. The chain's CDR3 is CASRVISGLYGYTF. CDR3 DNA sequence: TGTGCCAGCAGGGTCATCTCAGGGCTCTATGGCTACACCTTC.

CDR3 loop: CASSMGQGAHEKLFF. The CDR3 DNA is TGTGCCAGTAGTATGGGTCAGGGGGCACATGAAAAACTGTTTTTT. The genes are TRBV19 and TRBJ1-4; 8 bases are shared with TRBD1. Looked up from germline, CDR1 is LNHDA and CDR2 is SQIVND (reference sequence). V lost 3 bases, J lost 6 bases, and 6 bases stayed unmatched. The CDR3 has 15 amino acids.

V usage is TRBV6-1 and J usage is TRBJ2-4, with TRBD1 matching over 7 bases. Germline trimming cut 5 bases from V and 6 bases from J; bases unmatched to any gene: 1. Per the germline V gene, CDR1 is MNHNS and CDR2 is SASEGT. The CDR3 sequence is 12 residues long. The CDR3 here is CASSRDRNIQYF. As DNA, the CDR3 is TGTGCCAGCAGTCGGGACAGAAACATTCAGTACTTC.

V gene TRBV5-4 combines with J gene TRBJ2-3; 11 bases are shared with TRBD2. With 4 bases clipped from V and 4 bases from J, the junction kept 5 bases outside the gene matches. This CDR3 is built from 15 residues. CDR1 is SGHNT and CDR2 is YYREEE in the germline V gene (reference sequence). The CDR3 DNA is TGTGCCAGCAGCGCCCTGACTAGCGGGGCAGATACGCAGTATTTT. Translated: CASSALTSGADTQYF.

This clone was detected only once. The chain carries TRBV7-6 and TRBJ2-5, with TRBD2 as a possible D gene (6 bases). Germline V lookup: CDR1 SGHVS, CDR2 FNYEAQ. CDR3 length: 14 residues. The V end was cut by 3 bases, the J end by 5 bases, with 13 bases between. The CDR3 DNA sequence: TGTGCCAGCAGCTTCGGCAGGGCGGGGGAGACCCAGTACTTC. Protein: CASSFGRAGETQYF.

This clone was seen once. The chain joins TRBV19 to TRBJ1-1, with D tentatively TRBD1 (6 bases). Germline V CDR1 and CDR2: LNHDA, SQIVND (reference sequence). The CDR3 covers 15 residues. Trimming removed 0 bases from V and 5 bases from J, with 13 bases in between. The CDR3 nucleotides are TGTGCCAGTAGTATAGAGGGGGGGCTGGAAACTGAAGCTTTCTTT. Protein product: CASSIEGGLETEAFF.

The V call is TRBV12-5, the J call TRBJ1-2; 9 nucleotides align to TRBD1. V dropped 0 bases and J dropped 8; count of bases not matched to a gene: 7. The CDR3 has 15 residues. The V gene's germline CDR1 is LGHNT and CDR2 FRNRAP. The CDR3 here is CASGLVPNRGHGYTF. CDR3 bases: TGTGCTAGTGGTTTGGTACCTAACAGGGGGCACGGCTACACCTTC.

Regarding this clone: Distinct nucleotide sequences in the sample also encode this CDR3. The CDR3 nucleotides are TGTGCCAGCAGTTTCAGGGGCACTGAAGCTTTCTTT. It yields the protein CASSFRGTEAFF. This chain links TRBV27 with TRBJ1-1, with D possibly matching TRBD1 (6 bases). V lost 3 bases and J 4 bases, leaving 6 bases between the germline ends. This CDR3 region has 12 residues. Germline CDR1 MNHEY, CDR2 SMNVEV (reference sequence).

The chain combines TRBV4-2 with TRBJ2-1, with D perhaps TRBD2 (7 bases). The V end was cut by 0 bases, the J end by 4 bases, with 13 bases between. CDR1 and CDR2 from the germline V gene are LGHNA and YNFKEQ. This CDR3 has 16 amino acids. CDR3 in DNA: TGTGCCAGCAGCCAAGATCAGGGAGGGACATACAATGAGCAGTTCTTC. Translation: CASSQDQGGTYNEQFF.

The rearrangement links TRBV5-1 to TRBJ2-7; the D gene is possibly TRBD1 (6 bases). From germline, CDR1 is SGHRS and CDR2 YFSETQ. The CDR3 totals 16 residues. V lost 0 bases and J lost 0, with 13 bases in between. Written as DNA, the CDR3 is TGCGCCAGCAGCTTGGCTCGGACAGCCGACTCCTACGAGCAGTACTTC. Residues: CASSLARTADSYEQYF.

The chain is built from TRBV5-1 and TRBJ1-1, with TRBD1 matching 7 bases. With V trimmed by 3 bases and J by 0 bases, 8 bases remained unmatched. The CDR3 spans 16 residues. From germline, CDR1 is SGHRS and CDR2 YFSETQ. This chain's CDR3 is CASSYGQDTMNTEAFF. For the CDR3, the DNA is TGCGCCAGCAGCTATGGACAGGATACCATGAACACTGAAGCTTTCTTT.

V is TRBV9 and J is TRBJ1-4, with a possible D match to TRBD1 (5 bases). CDR1 and CDR2 (germline): SGDLS, YYNGEE. Deletions cut 4 bases from V and 3 bases from J, with 13 bases between. The CDR3 runs 15 residues. CDR3 nucleotides: TGTGCCAGCAGCTCCGGGGGGGGAGCTAATGAAAAACTGTTTTTT. Its protein is CASSSGGGANEKLFF. The full variable domain, rest sourced from reference TRBV9 and TRBJ1-4, is DSGVTQTPKHLITATGQRVTLRCSPRSGDLSVYWYQQSLDQGLQFLIQYYNGEERAKGNILERFSAQQFPDLHSELNLSSLELGDSALYFCASSSGGGANEKLFFGSGTQLSVL.

J is TRBJ2-3 and V is TRBV27; TRBD2 agrees at 14 bases. The CDR3 length is 18 residues. V lost 3 bases and J lost 0; bases outside the gene matches: 5. Germline CDR1 is MNHEY and CDR2 is SMNVEV (reference sequence). The CDR3 spells CASSFAGLAGDSTDTQYF. Written as DNA, the CDR3 is TGTGCCAGCAGTTTTGCGGGACTAGCGGGGGATAGCACAGATACGCAGTATTTT.

The chain combines TRBV27 with TRBJ1-4, with 8 bases lining up with TRBD1. The V segment lost 6 bases and the J segment 15 bases; nucleotides outside the gene matches: 9. The CDR3 covers 12 residues. Germline lookup yields CDR1 MNHEY and CDR2 SMNVEV (reference sequence). The CDR3 nucleotides are TGTGCCAGCAGGAATAACAGGGGGAGAATGTTTTTT. Protein: CASRNNRGRMFF. Full variable domain (rest looked up from reference TRBV27 and TRBJ1-4): EAQVTQNPRYLITVTGKKLTVTCSQNMNHEYMSWYRQDPGLGLRQIYYSMNVEVTDKGDVPEGYKVSRKEKRNFPLILESPSPNQTSLYFCASRNNRGRMFFGSGTQLSVL.

The J gene is TRBJ1-1, the V gene TRBV27; 7 bases line up with TRBD1. The trim removed 6 bases at V and 0 bases at J, leaving 10 bases unmatched. Looked up from germline, CDR1 is MNHEY and CDR2 is SMNVEV (reference sequence). The CDR3 spans 16 residues. For the CDR3, the DNA is TGTGCCAGCAGCCCCGGGGCGGGGACAGTGAACACTGAAGCTTTCTTT. Translation: CASSPGAGTVNTEAFF.

In nucleotides, the CDR3 is TGTGCCAGCAGTGGGCAGGGCTATGGCTACACCTTC. Amino acid sequence: CASSGQGYGYTF. The rearrangement uses TRBV25-1 and TRBJ1-2; possibly TRBD1 for D (5 bases). V lost 4 bases, J lost 4 bases, and 7 bases lay in between. The CDR3 sequence is 12 residues long. The germline CDR1 and CDR2 sequences are MGHDK and SYGVNS.

This sequence joins TRBV11-2 and TRBJ2-7; D call uncertain. The CDR3 contains 15 residues. Germline V gives CDR1 SGHAT, CDR2 FQNNGV. Trimming pared 5 bases from V and 0 bases from J, leaving 14 bases between. The CDR3 sequence: CASSPLTLSSYEQYF. The CDR3 DNA follows: TGTGCCAGCAGCCCCCTGACACTCAGCTCCTACGAGCAGTACTTC. The full variable domain, completed using reference TRBV11-2 and TRBJ2-7, is EAGVAQSPRYKIIEKRQSVAFWCNPISGHATLYWYQQILGQGPKLLIQFQNNGVVDDSQLPKDRFSAERLKGVDSTLKIQPAKLEDSAVYLCASSPLTLSSYEQYFGPGTRLTVT.

This clone was seen just once. V is TRBV10-3 and J is TRBJ2-5, with 8 positions matching TRBD2. CDR1 ENHRY and CDR2 SYGVKD come from the germline V gene. This CDR3 region has 14 residues. V trimming: 3 bases; J trimming: 5 bases; junction bases outside the gene matches: 5. CDR3 bases: TGTGCCATCAGTGATGGGCTAGCGGGCGAGACCCAGTACTTC. It codes for CAISDGLAGETQYF.

The chain recombines TRBV6-5 with TRBJ2-1, with D perhaps matching TRBD2 (5 bases). With 6 bases removed from V and 2 bases from J, the gap between germline ends came to 14 bases. The CDR3 loop spans 15 amino acids. The germline CDR1 and CDR2 sequences are MNHEY and SVGAGI. CDR3 sequence reads: CASSPTLGAYNEQFF. As DNA, the CDR3 is TGTGCCAGCAGCCCGACTCTCGGGGCCTACAATGAGCAGTTCTTC.

V gene TRBV5-4 combines with J gene TRBJ2-7; no reliable D call. Germline V gives CDR1 SGHNT, CDR2 YYREEE (reference sequence). This CDR3 has 14 residues. Trimming cost V 3 bases and J 1 base, with 11 bases left between them. CDR3 protein: CASSSTFLSYEQYF. The CDR3 DNA reads TGTGCCAGCAGCTCCACTTTCCTATCCTACGAGCAGTACTTC.

The V and J genes are TRBV27 and TRBJ2-7, with D hard to call. Between the trimmed V and J ends, which lost 5 bases and 5 bases, there was a span of 13 bases. The germline CDR1 and CDR2 sequences are MNHEY and SMNVEV (reference sequence). The CDR3 is made up of 13 amino acids. The CDR3 region is CASSPSVLHEQYF. The CDR3 nucleotides are TGTGCCAGCAGTCCATCAGTGCTCCACGAGCAGTACTTC.

The gene calls are TRBV29-1 and TRBJ1-2; no reliable D call. V lost 6 bases and J 4 bases, leaving 15 bases between the germline ends. CDR3 length equals 13 residues. Germline V gene lookup returns CDR1 SQVTM and CDR2 ANQGSEA. CDR3 protein: CSVGEGGGYGYTF. In DNA form, the CDR3 reads TGCAGCGTGGGAGAGGGCGGAGGCTATGGCTACACCTTC.

V usage is TRBV11-2 and J usage is TRBJ1-4; unclear D gene. The CDR3 is 13 residues long. Deletions cut 5 bases from V and 5 bases from J, with 9 bases between. Looked up from germline, CDR1 is SGHAT and CDR2 is FQNNGV. CDR3 DNA: TGTGCCAGCAGCCCCCGACTGAATGAAAAACTGTTTTTT. Its protein product is CASSPRLNEKLFF.

The V call is TRBV4-3, the J call TRBJ2-3; TRBD2 matches 10 bases. Germline assignment: CDR1 LGHNA and CDR2 YSLEER. CDR3 length equals 16 residues. V trimming: 4 bases; J trimming: 0 bases; junction bases outside the gene matches: 4. The CDR3 DNA reads as TGCGCCAGCAGCCTTAGCGGGGGGCTCAGCACAGATACGCAGTATTTT. It yields the protein CASSLSGGLSTDTQYF.

This chain connects TRBV6-6 to TRBJ1-1, with D hard to call. Germline values: CDR1 MNHNY, CDR2 SVGAGI (reference sequence). The V end was cut by 7 bases, the J end by 1 base, with 10 bases between. The length of the CDR3 is 13 residues. The CDR3 DNA sequence: TGTGCCAGCACACCCTACAGGAACACTGAAGCTTTCTTT. Amino acid sequence: CASTPYRNTEAFF.